The 5 T cell receptor beta chains given below trace back to one sample, sequenced in a study of blood T cell repertoires in COVID-19. Sequenced by immunoSEQ multiplex PCR; TCRdb stores in-frame clones only, minus some. The sample holds approximately 35,000 clones, over 80% seen once. Sequenced input: peripheral blood. Every receptor here comes from a man aged 55 to 70 with active COVID-19.

CDR3 protein: CASSPGQKETQYF. The CDR3 DNA is TGTGCCAGCTCGCCGGGACAGAAAGAGACCCAGTACTTC. The gene calls are TRBV18 and TRBJ2-5; 7 nucleotides agree with TRBD1. This CDR3 has 13 residues. With 6 bases clipped from V and 3 bases from J, the junction kept 4 bases outside the gene matches. CDR1 is KGHSH, CDR2 LQKENI, per germline.

Only a few counts were recorded for this clone. This chain joins TRBV5-1 and TRBJ2-7; the match to TRBD2 covers 7 bases. V gave up 4 bases and J gave up 2 bases; unmatched junction bases: 21. Germline V CDR1 and CDR2: SGHRS, YFSETQ. This CDR3 is built from 19 residues. The CDR3 loop reads CASSMGPPGERDTPYEQYF. The CDR3 DNA follows: TGCGCCAGCAGCATGGGCCCCCCTGGGGAGCGGGATACACCCTACGAGCAGTACTTC.

The chain joins TRBV7-6 to TRBJ2-3; 11 positions match TRBD2. There are 17 residues in the CDR3. V lost 1 base to trimming and J lost 1 base; unmatched junction nucleotides: 4. Germline values: CDR1 SGHVS, CDR2 FNYEAQ. The CDR3 here is CASSLVLAGAGTDTQYF. For the CDR3, the DNA is TGTGCCAGCAGCTTAGTACTAGCGGGAGCGGGCACAGATACGCAGTATTTT.

V is TRBV27 and J is TRBJ1-4; D may be TRBD1 (5 bases). CDR3 length: 15 residues. Germline lookup yields CDR1 MNHEY and CDR2 SMNVEV (reference sequence). V lost 2 bases and J 6 bases, leaving 13 bases between the germline ends. The CDR3: CASSLRSGGHEKLFF. The CDR3 DNA is TGTGCCAGCAGTTTAAGGAGCGGGGGTCATGAAAAACTGTTTTTT.

This chain links TRBV15 with TRBJ2-2, with TRBD2 matching 7 bases. The J segment lost 7 bases and the V segment lost 7 bases, leaving 15 bases of the junction unmatched. The length of the CDR3 is 16 residues. Germline CDR1 is LNHNV and CDR2 is YYDKDF (reference sequence). This CDR3 reads CATMKGGSGYVGELFF. The DNA for the CDR3 is TGTGCCACCATGAAAGGAGGTAGCGGGTATGTCGGGGAGCTGTTTTTT.